The clone carrying this T cell receptor beta chain was observed a handful of times. Its antigen is unidentified. This CDR3 has 13 amino acids. V was cut by 0 bases and J by 3 bases, with 6 bases left in between. The germline CDR1 and CDR2 sequences are MNHEY and SVGAGI. This entry is derived from a study of identical twins. Whole-study findings and limits: For cord blood, abundant beta clonotypes had fewer insertions, unlike memory repertoires, which showed none.

A universal primer site came from template switching; cDNA carried unique molecular identifiers. One entry per CDR3 protein results from TCRdb running MiXCR on the 5' RACE reads. The sample lists a few hundred thousand distinct CDR3 sequences, about 18% occurring once. In every case, the donor was a healthy Caucasian. The chain recombines TRBV6-5 with TRBJ2-7; D is uncertain. The TCR sequence derives from a man aged 50 or older in good health. The sample consisted of naive T cells sorted from blood. For the CDR3, the DNA is TGTGCCAGCAGTTACTCCAAGGACTACGAGCAGTACTTC. Translating gives CASSYSKDYEQYF.